This T cell receptor beta chain comes out of a study of blood T cell repertoires in COVID-19. Germline trimming cut 4 bases from V and 11 bases from J; bases unmatched to any gene: 7. Germline V gene lookup returns CDR1 MDHEN and CDR2 SYDVKM. CDR3 length: 12 residues. Repertoires were generated with immunoSEQ multiplex PCR, while TCRdb's copy carries only in-frame clones and drops some. The sample shows around 200,000 clones, approximately 90% of them seen only once. This clone occurred once. Sequenced material: peripheral blood. This chain connects TRBV28 to TRBJ1-1; TRBD1 aligns across 7 bases. This TCR derives from a man under 40 with acute or convalescent COVID-19. The DNA for the CDR3 is TGTGCCAGCAGTTCTCGGACAGGCGACGCTTTCTTT. It is translated as CASSSRTGDAFF.